This T cell receptor (beta chain) appears in the sequencing data of a study of T cells after yellow fever vaccination. Study-level results: Most clones from primary vaccination were detected again post-booster (roughly 95% CD4, roughly 90% CD8). A faster peak, day 5 versus 15, was reached by the weaker secondary response.

UMIs and a universal primer site were added when TCR cDNA was made by 5'RACE template switching. MiXCR, applied by TCRdb to the 5' RACE reads, yields one record per CDR3 protein. The sample yields nearly 350,000 distinct CDR3 sequences, 8.1% seen once. The germline V and J ends were trimmed by 0 bases and 8 bases, with 11 bases remaining between them. The germline V gene encodes CDR1 LNHNV and CDR2 YYDKDF (reference sequence). The length of the CDR3 is 14 residues. Note on this clonotype: Its antigen remains unidentified.

J is TRBJ2-1 and V is TRBV15; D is undetermined. The sequencing here drew on PBMCs, taken approximately 40 days after the first yellow fever vaccination. The TCR comes from a man aged 18 to 30 who received the YFV17D yellow fever vaccine. As DNA, the CDR3 is TGTGCCACCAGCAGAGACCCGGGCCCGGATGAGCAGTTCTTC. Encoded protein: CATSRDPGPDEQFF. Complete variable domain (other parts from reference TRBV15 and TRBJ2-1): DAMVIQNPRYQVTQFGKPVTLSCSQTLNHNVMYWYQQKSSQAPKLLFHYYDKDFNNEADTPDNFQSRRPNTSFCFLDIRSPGLGDTAMYLCATSRDPGPDEQFFGPGTRLTVL.